This T cell receptor beta chain was obtained from a study of neurological immune-mediated disorders. TCRdb ran MiXCR on the 5' RACE reads and lists one entry per CDR3 protein. The sample lists fewer than 40,000 distinct CDR3 sequences, roughly 4.4% occurring once. This clonotype was picked up many times. CDR3 length: 13 amino acids. Trimming stripped 2 bases from V and 6 bases from J, with 10 bases between. Germline CDR1 reads LGHNA; CDR2 reads YNFKEQ. This TCR derives from a man between 18 and 29 years old in good health. The sequencing sample was made of PBMCs. The J gene is TRBJ1-2, the V gene TRBV4-2; D uncertain. The CDR3 loop is CASSQWGLHGYTF. CDR3 sequence (DNA): TGTGCCAGCAGCCAATGGGGTCTGCATGGCTACACCTTC.